The clone carrying this T cell receptor beta chain showed up just a few times. This record comes from a study of early T cells in non-severe SARS-CoV-2 infection. The CDR3 extends over 14 amino acids. Germline CDR1 and CDR2: SEHNR and FQNEAQ (reference sequence). Trimming took 11 bases from V and 4 from J, leaving 18 bases between them. Researchers attached unique molecular identifiers to individual cDNA molecules. TCRdb re-called the 5' RACE reads with MiXCR, one entry per CDR3 protein. The data contain around 110,000 distinct CDR3 sequences, roughly 11% of them singletons. J is TRBJ1-3 and V is TRBV7-9; the D gene is possibly TRBD1 (6 bases). Sequenced input: whole blood. This TCR was recovered from an adult who was a healthcare worker with PCR-confirmed SARS-CoV-2 infection or an uninfected control (not recorded which). The CDR3: CAGSSGGLGNTIYF. For the CDR3, the DNA is TGTGCCGGATCGTCGGGGGGGCTCGGAAACACCATATATTTT.